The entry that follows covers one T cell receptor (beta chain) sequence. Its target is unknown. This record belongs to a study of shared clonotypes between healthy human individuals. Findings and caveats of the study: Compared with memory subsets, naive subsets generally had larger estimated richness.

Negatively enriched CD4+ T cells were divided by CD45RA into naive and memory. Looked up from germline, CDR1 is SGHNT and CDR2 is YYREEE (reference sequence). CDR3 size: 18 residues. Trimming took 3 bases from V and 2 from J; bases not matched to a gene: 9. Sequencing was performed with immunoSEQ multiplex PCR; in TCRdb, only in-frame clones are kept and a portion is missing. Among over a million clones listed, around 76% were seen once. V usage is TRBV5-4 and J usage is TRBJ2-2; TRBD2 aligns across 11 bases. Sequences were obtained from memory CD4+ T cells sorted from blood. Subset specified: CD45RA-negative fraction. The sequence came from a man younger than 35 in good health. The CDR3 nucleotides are TGTGCCAGCAGCTCCCGCGGGACTAGCGGACCAAACACCGGGGAGCTGTTTTTT. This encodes CASSSRGTSGPNTGELFF.